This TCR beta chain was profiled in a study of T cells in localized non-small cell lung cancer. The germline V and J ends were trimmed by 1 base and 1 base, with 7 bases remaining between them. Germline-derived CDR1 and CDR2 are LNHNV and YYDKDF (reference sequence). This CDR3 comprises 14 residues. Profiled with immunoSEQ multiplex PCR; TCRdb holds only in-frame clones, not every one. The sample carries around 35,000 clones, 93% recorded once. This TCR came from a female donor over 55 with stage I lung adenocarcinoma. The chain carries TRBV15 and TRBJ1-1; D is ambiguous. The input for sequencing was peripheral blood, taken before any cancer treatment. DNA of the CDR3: TGTGCCACCAGCAGAGTTTCCAGGAACACTGAAGCTTTCTTT. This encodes CATSRVSRNTEAFF.